This T cell receptor beta chain stems from a study of shared clonotypes between healthy human individuals. About this clone: Antigen: not known.

Both subsets, CD45RA+ naive and CD45RA-negative memory, were split from the CD4+ cells. Per sorted-subset replicate PCR, input was 200 to 250 ng DNA, representing roughly 29,000 T cell genomes. The table came from immunoSEQ multiplex PCR; TCRdb's copy has only in-frame clones and leaves some out. The data contain about 2 million clones, 85% to 95% of them singletons. The CDR3 loop spans 14 amino acids. The germline CDR1 and CDR2 sequences are SGHDT and YYEEEE. The V end was cut by 4 bases, the J end by 6 bases, with 16 bases between. General study results and limits: Donor clonotype sharing was expected to depend on sequencing depth. Incompleteness in sorted-subset sequencing, despite large depth, was shown by rarefaction.

The chain joins TRBV5-6 to TRBJ2-5; no firm D call. This clonotype was obtained from a man younger than 35 in good health. Sequenced material: naive CD4+ T cells sorted from blood. Subset specified: CD45RA+ positively selected. The DNA for the CDR3 is TGTGCCAGCAGCCTCGGGCAAGCCCGGCAGACCCAGTACTTC. Amino acids: CASSLGQARQTQYF. Full variable domain (missing parts from reference TRBV5-6 and TRBJ2-5): DAGVTQSPTHLIKTRGQQVTLRCSPKSGHDTVSWYQQALGQGPQFIFQYYEEEERQRGNFPDRFSGHQFPNYSSELNVNALLLGDSALYLCASSLGQARQTQYFGPGTRLLVL.